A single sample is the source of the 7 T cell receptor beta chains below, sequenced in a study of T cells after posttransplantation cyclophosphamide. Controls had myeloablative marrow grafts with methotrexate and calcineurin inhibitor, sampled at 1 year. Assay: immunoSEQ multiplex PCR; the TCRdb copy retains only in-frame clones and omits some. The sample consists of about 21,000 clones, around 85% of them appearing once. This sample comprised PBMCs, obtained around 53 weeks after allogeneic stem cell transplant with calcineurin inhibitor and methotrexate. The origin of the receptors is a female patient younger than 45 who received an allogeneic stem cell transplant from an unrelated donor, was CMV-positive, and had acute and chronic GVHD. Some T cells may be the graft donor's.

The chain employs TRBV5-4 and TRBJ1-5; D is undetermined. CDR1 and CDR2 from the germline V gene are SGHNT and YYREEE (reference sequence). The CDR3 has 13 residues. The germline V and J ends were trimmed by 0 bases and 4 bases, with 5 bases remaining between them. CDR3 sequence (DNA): TGTGCCAGCAGCTTGGACGGGAATCAGCCCCAGCATTTT. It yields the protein CASSLDGNQPQHF.

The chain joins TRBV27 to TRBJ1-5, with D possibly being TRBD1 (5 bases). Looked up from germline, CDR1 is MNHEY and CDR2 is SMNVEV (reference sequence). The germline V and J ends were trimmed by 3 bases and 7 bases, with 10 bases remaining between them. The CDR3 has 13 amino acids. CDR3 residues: CASSFAGEQPQHF. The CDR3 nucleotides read TGTGCCAGCAGTTTCGCGGGGGAACAGCCCCAGCATTTT.

CDR3 loop: CASSLGQGAGYEQYF. The CDR3 nucleotides read TGTGCCAGCAGCTTGGGTCAGGGGGCGGGCTACGAGCAGTACTTC. This rearrangement joins TRBV5-4 to TRBJ2-7, with 8 bases lining up with TRBD1. The CDR3 extends over 15 amino acids. Germline lookup yields CDR1 SGHNT and CDR2 YYREEE (reference sequence). Trimming at V came to 0 bases and at J to 3 bases, leaving 5 bases not matched to a gene.

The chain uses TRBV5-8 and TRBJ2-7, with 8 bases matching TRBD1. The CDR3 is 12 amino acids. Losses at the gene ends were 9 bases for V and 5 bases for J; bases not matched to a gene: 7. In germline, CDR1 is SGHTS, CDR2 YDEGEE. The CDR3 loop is CAMYRGKDEQYF. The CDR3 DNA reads TGTGCCATGTACAGGGGGAAGGACGAGCAGTACTTC. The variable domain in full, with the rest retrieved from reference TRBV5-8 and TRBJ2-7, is EAGVTQSPTHLIKTRGQQATLRCSPISGHTSVYWYQQALGLGLQFLLWYDEGEERNRGNFPPRFSGRQFPNYSSELNVNALELEDSALYLCAMYRGKDEQYFGPGTRLTVT.

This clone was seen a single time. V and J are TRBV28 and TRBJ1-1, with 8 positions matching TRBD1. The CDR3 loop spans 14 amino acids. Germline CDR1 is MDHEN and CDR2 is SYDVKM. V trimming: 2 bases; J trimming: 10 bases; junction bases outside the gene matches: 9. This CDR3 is CASSLGQGGLVAFF. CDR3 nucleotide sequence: TGTGCCAGCAGTTTAGGACAGGGTGGTCTGGTAGCTTTCTTT.

CDR3 protein: CASRWSALSDTQYF. The CDR3 region has the DNA TGTGCCAGCAGGTGGAGCGCCCTGTCAGATACGCAGTATTTT. The chain recombines TRBV27 with TRBJ2-3; no clear D. Trimming removed 6 bases from V and 4 bases from J, with 14 bases in between. Looked up from germline, CDR1 is MNHEY and CDR2 is SMNVEV (reference sequence). This CDR3 has 14 residues.

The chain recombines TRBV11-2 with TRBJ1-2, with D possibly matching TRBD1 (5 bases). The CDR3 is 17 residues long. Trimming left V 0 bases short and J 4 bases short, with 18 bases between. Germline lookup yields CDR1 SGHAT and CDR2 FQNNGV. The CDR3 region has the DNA TGTGCCAGCAGCTTAGAACAGGAACCCATCTCGGGCTATGGCTACACCTTC. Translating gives CASSLEQEPISGYGYTF.